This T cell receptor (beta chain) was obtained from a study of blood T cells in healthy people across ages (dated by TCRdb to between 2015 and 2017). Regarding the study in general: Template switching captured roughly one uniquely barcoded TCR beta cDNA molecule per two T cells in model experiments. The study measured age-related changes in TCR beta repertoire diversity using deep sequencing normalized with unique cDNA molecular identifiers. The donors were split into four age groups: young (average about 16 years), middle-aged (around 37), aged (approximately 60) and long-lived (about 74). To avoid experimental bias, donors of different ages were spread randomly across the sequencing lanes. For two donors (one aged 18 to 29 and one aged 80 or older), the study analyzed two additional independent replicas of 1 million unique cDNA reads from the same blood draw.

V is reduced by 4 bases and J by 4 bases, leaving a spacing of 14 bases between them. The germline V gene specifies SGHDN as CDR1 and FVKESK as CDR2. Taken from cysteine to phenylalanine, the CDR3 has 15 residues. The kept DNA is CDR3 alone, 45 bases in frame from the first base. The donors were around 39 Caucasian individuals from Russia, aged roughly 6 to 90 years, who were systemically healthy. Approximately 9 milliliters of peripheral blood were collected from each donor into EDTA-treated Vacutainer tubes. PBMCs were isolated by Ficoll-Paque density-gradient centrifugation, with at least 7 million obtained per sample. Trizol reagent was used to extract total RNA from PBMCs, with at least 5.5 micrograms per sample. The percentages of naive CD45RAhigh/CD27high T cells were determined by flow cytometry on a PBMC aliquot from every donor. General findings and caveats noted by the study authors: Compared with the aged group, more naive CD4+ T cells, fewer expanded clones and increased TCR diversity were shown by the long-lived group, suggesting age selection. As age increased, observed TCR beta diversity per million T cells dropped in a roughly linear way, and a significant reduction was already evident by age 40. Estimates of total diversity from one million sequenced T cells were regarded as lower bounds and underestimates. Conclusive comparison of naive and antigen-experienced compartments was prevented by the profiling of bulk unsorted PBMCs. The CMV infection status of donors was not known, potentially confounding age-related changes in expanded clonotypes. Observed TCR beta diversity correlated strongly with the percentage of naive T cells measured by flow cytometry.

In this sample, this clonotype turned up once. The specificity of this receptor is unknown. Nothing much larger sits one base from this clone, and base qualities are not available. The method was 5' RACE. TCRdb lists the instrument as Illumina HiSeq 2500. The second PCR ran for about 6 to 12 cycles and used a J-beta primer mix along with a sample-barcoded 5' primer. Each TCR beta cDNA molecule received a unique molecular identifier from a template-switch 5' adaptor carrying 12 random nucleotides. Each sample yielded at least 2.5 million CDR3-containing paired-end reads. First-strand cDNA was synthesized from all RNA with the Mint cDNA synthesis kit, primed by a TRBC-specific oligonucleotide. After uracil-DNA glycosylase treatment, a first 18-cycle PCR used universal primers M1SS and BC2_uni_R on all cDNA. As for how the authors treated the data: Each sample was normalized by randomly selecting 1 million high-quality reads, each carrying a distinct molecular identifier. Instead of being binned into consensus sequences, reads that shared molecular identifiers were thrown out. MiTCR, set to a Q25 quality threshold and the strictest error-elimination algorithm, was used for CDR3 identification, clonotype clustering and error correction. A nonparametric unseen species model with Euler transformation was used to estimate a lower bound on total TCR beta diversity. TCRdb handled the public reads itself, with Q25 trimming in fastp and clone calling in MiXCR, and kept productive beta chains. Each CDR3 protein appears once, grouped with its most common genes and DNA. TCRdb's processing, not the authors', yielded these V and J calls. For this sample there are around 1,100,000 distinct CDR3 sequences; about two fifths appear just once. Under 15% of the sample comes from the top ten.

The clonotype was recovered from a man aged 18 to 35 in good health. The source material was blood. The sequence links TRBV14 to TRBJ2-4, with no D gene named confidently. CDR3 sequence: CASSPLETPKNIQYF. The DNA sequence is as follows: TGTGCCAGCAGCCCTCTCGAGACTCCAAAAAACATTCAGTACTTC.